This T cell receptor beta chain originates from a study of T cells in Graves' hyperthyroidism and ophthalmopathy. This clonotype was seen at least ten times. As yet, its antigen is unknown. Study-level results: Most clonotypes that expanded in the thyroid above 0.001 also showed up in blood.

Stable Graves' hyperthyroidism meant no ophthalmopathy progression within 18 months. Patients aged 18 to 65 had newly diagnosed hyperthyroidism lasting under 2 months. Reasons for excluding patients were uncontrolled infection, other autoimmune disease, pregnancy or lactation. The TCR beta CDR3 regions underwent amplification using RNA transcripts as the source. A set of HTBI primers served as the primers for a first-round RT-PCR of the TCR CDR3. One entry per CDR3 protein, called by TCRdb with MiXCR from the multiplex PCR reads. Altogether 300,000 to 450,000 distinct CDR3 sequences are present, around 14% being singletons, with the ten largest covering approximately 10%. The germline CDR1 and CDR2 sequences are SEHNR and FQNEAQ (reference sequence). V lost 1 base and J lost 4; bases outside the gene matches: 4. This CDR3 is built from 17 residues.

This chain connects TRBV7-9 to TRBJ2-2, with TRBD2 matching 12 bases. The TCR was taken from a woman aged 60-75 years with Graves' hyperthyroidism. The source material was blood. The CDR3 nucleotides are TGTGCCAGCAGCTTAGGACTAGCGGGAGTAGGCACCGGGGAGCTGTTTTTT. Translation: CASSLGLAGVGTGELFF.